This TCR beta chain was captured in a study of blood T cell repertoires in COVID-19. Study summary: Spain, Italy and the United States supplied samples that represented acute and convalescent COVID-19. T cells, B-cell-depleted T cells, or PBMCs supplied cDNA or gDNA.

CDR1 is MDHEN, CDR2 SYDVKM, per germline. The CDR3 has 14 residues. Trimming cost V 5 bases and J 6 bases, with 16 bases left between them. TCRdb's table, derived via immunoSEQ multiplex PCR, lists solely in-frame clones and lacks some. In the table there are 340,000 or so clones, 83% of which are singletons. The V gene is TRBV28, the J gene TRBJ2-5; D is possibly TRBD1 (6 bases). Sequenced input: peripheral blood. The receptor was derived from a man aged 25 to 45 with active or convalescent COVID-19. DNA for the CDR3: TGTGCCAGCAGTGGCGGACAGTGGAGGCAGACCCAGTACTTC. This codes for CASSGGQWRQTQYF.